The 19 T cell receptor beta chains below all came from one sample that was sequenced in a study of T cells in Graves' hyperthyroidism and ophthalmopathy. Amplified regions were TCR beta CDR3 sequences from RNA transcripts. An initial round of RT-PCR targeting the TCR CDR3 relied on the HTBI primer set. TCRdb re-called the multiplex PCR reads through MiXCR, storing one row per CDR3 protein. Of 200,000 to 300,000 distinct CDR3 sequences in the sample, about 24% were seen once. Material for sequencing was blood. The receptors come from a woman aged 40 to 50 with Graves' ophthalmopathy.

This clonotype was recorded many times. The chain recombines TRBV12-3 or TRBV12-4 with TRBJ1-1; D might be TRBD1 (5 bases). V was trimmed by 7 bases and J by 1 base, leaving 13 bases between them. The CDR3 contains 14 residues. The CDR3 DNA reads as TGTGCCAGCACCCCCTCCGGGGGGAACACTGAAGCTTTCTTT. Encoded protein: CASTPSGGNTEAFF.

The chain recombines TRBV20-1 with TRBJ2-7; 11 nucleotides match TRBD2. Germline loops: CDR1 DFQATT, CDR2 SNEGSKA (reference sequence). V was pared by 0 bases and J by 2 bases, with 3 bases of the junction left unmatched. The CDR3 runs to 15 residues. This CDR3 is CSARDLAGGTYEQYF. The CDR3 nucleotides read TGCAGTGCTAGAGACCTAGCGGGAGGAACCTACGAGCAGTACTTC.

This clonotype was observed many times. The J gene is TRBJ1-1, the V gene TRBV19, with TRBD1 matching 8 bases. Germline lookup yields CDR1 LNHDA and CDR2 SQIVND (reference sequence). The CDR3 has 16 amino acids. After removal of 9 bases from V and 0 bases from J, the junction contained 12 bases not matched to a gene. Here the CDR3 DNA reads TGTGCCAGCAGGGCACACCCAGGGGGCATGAACACTGAAGCTTTCTTT. Translating gives CASRAHPGGMNTEAFF.

This clonotype was counted many times. This chain joins TRBV7-2 and TRBJ1-2, with D perhaps TRBD1 (6 bases). Deletions cut 2 bases from V and 5 bases from J, with 12 bases between. The CDR3 loop spans 14 amino acids. Germline V gene lookup returns CDR1 SGHTA and CDR2 FQGNSA. CDR3 DNA: TGTGCCAGCAGCTTAACGGGGGCAGTATATGGCTACACCTTC. Protein sequence: CASSLTGAVYGYTF.

The rearrangement joins TRBV12-3 or TRBV12-4 to TRBJ1-2; D remains ambiguous. The germline V and J ends were trimmed by 5 bases and 3 bases, with 7 bases remaining between them. The CDR3 consists of 12 residues. The CDR3 sequence: CASSLTHYGYTF. CDR3 sequence (DNA): TGTGCCAGCAGTCTTACACACTATGGCTACACCTTC.

This clonotype showed up many times. The J gene is TRBJ2-6, the V gene TRBV27; D may be TRBD2 (5 bases). V was clipped by 6 bases and J by 0 bases, with 15 bases between them. This CDR3 has 17 residues. Germline assignment: CDR1 MNHEY and CDR2 SMNVEV (reference sequence). The CDR3 DNA follows: TGTGCCAGCAGCCGAAGTTTCGGGATCTCTGGGGCCAACGTCCTGACTTTC. It is translated as CASSRSFGISGANVLTF.

The chain combines TRBV6-5 with TRBJ1-1, with D perhaps TRBD1 (5 bases). V was shortened by 2 bases and J by 4 bases, with 11 bases between the two germline ends. CDR1 is MNHEY and CDR2 is SVGAGI in the germline V gene. This CDR3 spans 14 amino acids. In DNA, the CDR3 is TGTGCCAGCAGTTACGGAGGTCAGGGCACTGAAGCTTTCTTT. Its protein is CASSYGGQGTEAFF.

This clonotype has ten or more counts. The chain has TRBV29-1 and TRBJ2-4; D remains ambiguous. The CDR3 runs 14 residues. Trimming pared 2 bases from V and 2 bases from J, leaving 10 bases between. CDR1 SQVTM and CDR2 ANQGSEA come from the germline V gene. Written as DNA, the CDR3 is TGCAGCGTTGAATTTGTGGGTCCCAAAAACATTCAGTACTTC. As protein: CSVEFVGPKNIQYF.

This clonotype was counted at least ten times. The V call is TRBV28, the J call TRBJ1-2; D is possibly TRBD1 (5 bases). Trimming took 5 bases from V and 7 from J, leaving 14 bases between them. Looked up from germline, CDR1 is MDHEN and CDR2 is SYDVKM. The CDR3 contains 13 residues. The CDR3 DNA is TGTGCCAGCAGTCCCGACAGTCCTCTTGGCTACACCTTC. It specifies CASSPDSPLGYTF.

This clonotype was seen at least ten times. One junction end disagrees with the germline gene, perhaps due to a read error. The J gene is TRBJ2-5, the V gene TRBV7-7, with no clear D. CDR1 and CDR2 from the germline V gene are SSHAT and FNYEAQ (reference sequence). This CDR3 has 13 amino acids. The CDR3, as DNA: TGTGCTAGCAGCGTAACTCAACGGGAGACCCAGTACTTC. As protein: CASSVTQRETQYF. Variable domain in full (rest from reference TRBV7-7 and TRBJ2-5): GAGVSQSPRYKVTKRGQDVTLRCDPISSHATLYWYQQALGQGPEFLTYFNYEAQPDKSGLPSDRFSAERPEGSISTLTIQRTEQRDSAMYRCASSVTQRETQYFGPGTRLLVL.

This chain connects TRBV6-1 to TRBJ1-1, with D uncertain. CDR3 length equals 15 residues. With 3 bases removed from V and 3 bases from J, the gap between germline ends came to 14 bases. From germline, CDR1 is MNHNS and CDR2 SASEGT. In DNA form, the CDR3 reads TGTGCCAGCAGTGACTACGCTGACGGTCACACTGAAGCTTTCTTT. Translated: CASSDYADGHTEAFF.

The V call is TRBV19, the J call TRBJ1-5; 7 bases are shared with TRBD1. The CDR3 has 14 residues. Germline values: CDR1 LNHDA, CDR2 SQIVND (reference sequence). V shed 6 bases, J shed 7 bases, and the junction held 9 bases outside the gene matches. CDR3 protein: CASSLTGRGQPQHF. As DNA, the CDR3 is TGTGCCAGTAGCCTGACAGGGCGAGGCCAGCCCCAGCATTTT.

This clonotype was seen ten or more times. The chain links TRBV6-1 to TRBJ2-5; 13 bases match TRBD2. This CDR3 spans 14 amino acids. The V and J ends lost 3 bases and 6 bases, in that order; junction bases with no gene match: 1. Germline V gene data show CDR1 as MNHNS and CDR2 as SASEGT. For the CDR3, the DNA is TGTGCCAGCAGTGAGACTAGCGGGGGGAAGACCCAGTACTTC. Translating gives CASSETSGGKTQYF.

Ten or more counts support this clonotype. The chain recombines TRBV18 with TRBJ2-7; D is perhaps TRBD1 (5 bases). The length of the CDR3 is 12 residues. The germline CDR1 and CDR2 sequences are KGHSH and LQKENI. V shed 6 bases and J shed 6 bases, with 12 bases lying between them. This CDR3 reads CASSTGPSEQYF. The CDR3 DNA reads as TGTGCCAGCTCTACAGGCCCTTCCGAGCAGTACTTC.

This clonotype was found many times. V gene TRBV6-2 or TRBV6-3 combines with J gene TRBJ1-2; TRBD1 agrees at 8 bases. CDR3 size: 12 residues. Germline CDR1 MNHEY, CDR2 SVGEGT. V shed 2 bases and J 9 bases; nucleotides not matched to a gene: 2. CDR3 coding DNA: TGTGCCAGCAGTTACAGGACAGGGAGCTACACCTTC. Amino acids: CASSYRTGSYTF.

In its sample, this clonotype was seen many times. The genes are TRBV4-1 and TRBJ2-7; 7 bases are shared with TRBD1. The CDR3 is 16 residues long. Germline CDR1 is MGHRA and CDR2 is YSYEKL. V was pared by 1 base and J by 3 bases, with 9 bases of the junction left unmatched. CDR3 DNA: TGCGCCAGCAGCCAAGCCTCCCCGGGACAGAGCTACGAGCAGTACTTC. It translates to CASSQASPGQSYEQYF.

This clonotype was counted only a few times. The chain uses TRBV11-1 and TRBJ1-1; possible D gene TRBD1, 6 bases. Deletions cut 6 bases from V and 5 bases from J, with 22 bases between. CDR3 length equals 16 residues. Germline V gives CDR1 SGHAT, CDR2 FQDESV (reference sequence). In DNA, the CDR3 is TGTGCCAGCAGGCAAAAGGCCACAGGGTGGGGAACTGAAGCTTTCTTT. This translates into CASRQKATGWGTEAFF.

The chain couples TRBV29-1 to TRBJ2-7; D is possibly TRBD1 or TRBD2 (5 bases each). CDR1 and CDR2 from the germline V gene are SQVTM and ANQGSEA. This CDR3 has 14 residues. The V gene lost 8 bases and the J gene lost 2 bases, with 19 bases spanning the gap. CDR3 bases: TGCAGCTTCGCCCGGGACGCAGACCCCTACGAGCAGTACTTC. Amino acid sequence: CSFARDADPYEQYF.

This clonotype turned up a few times. The rearrangement joins TRBV29-1 to TRBJ2-2, with 13 positions matching TRBD2. Germline CDR1 SQVTM, CDR2 ANQGSEA. The CDR3 sequence is 19 residues long. Unmatched junction bases numbered 7, after V lost 0 bases and J lost 0 bases. CDR3 protein: CSVEDRGTSGTPNTGELFF. CDR3 DNA sequence: TGCAGCGTTGAAGATCGGGGGACTAGCGGGACTCCGAACACCGGGGAGCTGTTTTTT.